Below, 26 T cell receptor beta chains from the same sample are listed, as sequenced in a study of molecular identifiers for immune sequencing clone quantification. Via MiXCR, TCRdb re-called the PCR reads, giving one row per CDR3 protein. The table includes some 680,000 distinct CDR3 sequences, 25% detected once. The specimen was naive CD8+ T cells from blood, with Jurkat cell RNA spiked in. Subset specified: FACS-sorted CD8+CD4-CCR7+CD45RA+ naive T cells. The receptors come from a human donor in good health. Some libraries in this study had Jurkat cell RNA spiked in.

In its sample, this clonotype was seen a few times. The chain employs TRBV27 and TRBJ2-3; 7 positions match TRBD2. Germline CDR1 and CDR2: MNHEY and SMNVEV (reference sequence). The CDR3 consists of 19 residues. With 3 bases clipped from V and 0 bases from J, the junction kept 15 bases outside the gene matches. CDR3 DNA sequence: TGTGCCAGCAGTTTGTACCCTACTATGGGCGGGGGAAGCACAGATACGCAGTATTTT. This sequence encodes CASSLYPTMGGGSTDTQYF.

On this clonotype itself: A read error is likely, as this CDR3 ends without the conserved phenylalanine or tryptophan. This chain links TRBV4-1 with TRBJ2-3; TRBD1 agrees at 10 bases. This CDR3 is 15 amino acids long. From germline, CDR1 is MGHRA and CDR2 YSYEKL. V trimming: 4 bases; J trimming: 4 bases; junction bases outside the gene matches: 5. The CDR3: CASSRADRGADTQYV. The CDR3 region has the DNA TGCGCCAGCAGCCGGGCGGACAGGGGGGCAGATACGCAGTATGTT.

J is TRBJ2-1 and V is TRBV7-6; D is undetermined. Germline V gene data show CDR1 as SGHVS and CDR2 as FNYEAQ. V lost 4 bases and J 0 bases, leaving 10 bases between the germline ends. The CDR3 consists of 15 residues. The CDR3 DNA sequence: TGTGCCAGCAGCTCAGACCTGAGCTCCTACAATGAGCAGTTCTTC. Its protein product is CASSSDLSSYNEQFF.

Note on this clonotype: With a much larger clone just one base away, this may be a read error. The V gene is TRBV4-3, the J gene TRBJ2-1; D unresolved. V dropped 5 bases and J dropped 13 bases, with 12 bases sitting between them. CDR1 is LGHNA, CDR2 YSLEER, per germline. The CDR3 is 11 amino acids. Here the CDR3 reads CASSYGPYQFF. The DNA for the CDR3 is TGCGCCAGCAGCTACGGGCCCTACCAGTTCTTC.

This clonotype appeared many times. The V gene is TRBV5-6, the J gene TRBJ2-7; unclear D gene. CDR1 is SGHDT, CDR2 YYEEEE, per germline. The CDR3 sequence is 15 residues long. Between the trimmed V and J ends, which lost 0 bases and 6 bases, there was a span of 16 bases. CDR3 protein: CASSLAAAGISEQYF. The DNA of the CDR3 is TGTGCCAGCAGCTTGGCGGCGGCAGGAATCTCCGAGCAGTACTTC.

This clonotype was recorded at least ten times. V gene TRBV7-9 combines with J gene TRBJ2-2; weak D call: TRBD2 (6 bases). The CDR3 is 16 residues long. Trimming shortened V by 4 bases and J by 0 bases, and 12 bases separated the two germline ends. CDR1 is SEHNR and CDR2 is FQNEAQ in the germline V gene (reference sequence). The CDR3 bases are TGTGCCAGCAGCTACCGGGAGCTCGCGAACACCGGGGAGCTGTTTTTT. This codes for CASSYRELANTGELFF. Based on the CDR3 plus reference TRBV7-9 and TRBJ2-2, the full variable domain is DTGVSQNPRHKITKRGQNVTFRCDPISEHNRLYWYRQTLGQGPEFLTYFQNEAQLEKSRLLSDRFSAERPKGSFSTLEIQRTEQGDSAMYLCASSYRELANTGELFFGEGSRLTVL.

This clonotype has a count of ten or more. The rearrangement uses TRBV6-5 and TRBJ2-7; TRBD1 agrees at 8 bases. CDR3 length equals 16 residues. Germline CDR1 MNHEY, CDR2 SVGAGI. Unmatched junction bases numbered 7, after V lost 0 bases and J lost 3 bases. The CDR3 DNA reads TGTGCCAGCAGTTACTCATCGACAGGGGTATTCTACGAGCAGTACTTC. Amino acids: CASSYSSTGVFYEQYF.

The chain is built from TRBV6-2 or TRBV6-3 and TRBJ2-1; no clear D gene. The germline gives CDR1 MNHEY, CDR2 SVGEGT. The CDR3 loop spans 11 amino acids. Trimming took 7 bases from V and 4 from J, leaving 5 bases between them. The CDR3 sequence: CASTLYNEQFF. Written as DNA, the CDR3 is TGTGCCAGCACCTTATACAATGAGCAGTTCTTC.

As for this clonotype: A much more abundant neighbour one base away suggests this may be a read error. The rearrangement joins TRBV6-2 or TRBV6-3 to TRBJ2-3; D gene uncertain. This CDR3 has 15 amino acids. Germline V gene lookup returns CDR1 MNHEY and CDR2 SVGEGT. CDR3 in amino acids: CASSSDFMGTDTRYF. In DNA, the CDR3 is TGTGCCAGCAGTTCTGATTTTATGGGCACAGATACGCGGTATTTT.

This clonotype turned up a few times. An end of the junction does not agree with germline; a read error may underlie this. The chain joins TRBV10-3 to TRBJ2-7, with unresolved D. CDR1 is ENHRY and CDR2 is SYGVKD in the germline V gene. The CDR3 is 14 residues long. The CDR3 region has the DNA TGTGCCATCAGTGAAGTTGGACGTTCCTGCGAGCAGTACTTC. Amino acid sequence: CAISEVGRSCEQYF.

This clonotype turned up a few times. A much larger clonotype is one base distant, so this may be a read error. The CDR3 nucleotides read TGTGCCAGCAGCTCCCAAGTAGATACGCAGTATTTT. This codes for CASSSQVDTQYF. The rearrangement links TRBV7-9 to TRBJ2-3; D is unresolved. Germline V gene sequence: CDR1 SEHNR, CDR2 FQNEAQ (reference sequence). Trimming cost V 4 bases and J 5 bases, with 7 bases left between them. The CDR3 is 12 amino acids.

Many counts were recorded for this clonotype. V usage is TRBV11-2 and J usage is TRBJ1-1, with D perhaps matching TRBD1 (6 bases). CDR3 size: 13 residues. The germline V gene has CDR1 SGHAT and CDR2 FQNNGV. The ends were cut back, 5 bases at V and 7 bases at J, with 14 bases in the middle. CDR3 bases: TGTGCCAGCAGCGTACTACAGGGAAGTGAAGCTTTCTTT. Translation: CASSVLQGSEAFF.

This clonotype has at least ten counts. The genes are TRBV5-1 and TRBJ2-5; TRBD1 might be the D (6 bases). This CDR3 has 14 residues. V was pared by 1 base and J by 2 bases, with 9 bases between. In germline, CDR1 is SGHRS, CDR2 YFSETQ. Here the CDR3 reads CASSLWQGQETQYF. The CDR3 DNA follows: TGCGCCAGCAGCTTGTGGCAGGGGCAAGAGACCCAGTACTTC.

Here the CDR3 DNA reads TGTGCCAGCAGCTTAACCTGGCGTGATGTCCGGGGCAATCAGCCCCAGCATTTT. As protein: CASSLTWRDVRGNQPQHF. The chain joins TRBV7-3 to TRBJ1-5, with D unclear. CDR3 length equals 18 residues. The germline V and J ends were trimmed by 0 bases and 2 bases, with 17 bases remaining between them. From germline, CDR1 is SGHTA and CDR2 FQGTGA. Full variable domain (missing parts from reference TRBV7-3 and TRBJ1-5): GAGVSQTPSNKVTEKGKYVELRCDPISGHTALYWYRQSLGQGPEFLIYFQGTGAADDSGLPNDRFFAVRPEGSVSTLKIQRTERGDSAVYLCASSLTWRDVRGNQPQHFGDGTRLSIL.

In this sample, this clonotype turned up once. The junction shows a germline mismatch at one end, possibly a read error. The chain links TRBV28 to TRBJ2-2, with a tentative D call TRBD1 (6 bases). The CDR3 loop spans 16 amino acids. From germline, CDR1 is MDHEN and CDR2 SYDVKM. CDR3 region: CASGLRGGSMTGELFF. CDR3 bases: TGTGCCAGCGGTTTACGAGGGGGTTCTATGACCGGGGAGCTGTTTTTT.

V usage is TRBV27 and J usage is TRBJ2-1; 9 nucleotides agree with TRBD2. V trimming: 7 bases; J trimming: 8 bases; junction bases outside the gene matches: 12. Germline V lookup: CDR1 MNHEY, CDR2 SMNVEV (reference sequence). This CDR3 spans 15 amino acids. The CDR3 bases are TGTGCCAGCACTACAGCGGGAGGCCCGGGATATGAGCAGTTCTTC. Protein product: CASTTAGGPGYEQFF.

This clonotype was observed once. V is TRBV10-2 and J is TRBJ2-7, with D tentatively TRBD2 (5 bases). This CDR3 is built from 14 residues. Trimming left V 5 bases short and J 6 bases short, with 17 bases between. CDR1 WSHSY and CDR2 SAAADI come from the germline V gene. The CDR3 DNA follows: TGCGCCAGCAGTCCCGGGAAGAGGTCTGGCGAGCAGTACTTC. This encodes CASSPGKRSGEQYF.

This clonotype came up many times. This rearrangement joins TRBV6-1 to TRBJ1-4; D call uncertain. Trimming stripped 2 bases from V and 10 bases from J, with 17 bases between. In germline, CDR1 is MNHNS, CDR2 SASEGT. CDR3 length equals 15 residues. DNA of the CDR3: TGTGCCAGCAGTGAACAGGACGGATTTCTTGGAAAACTGTTTTTT. It translates to CASSEQDGFLGKLFF.

This clonotype was seen just once. V gene TRBV4-1 combines with J gene TRBJ2-3; a weak D match, TRBD1 (5 bases). Trimming removed 1 base at V and 2 bases at J, with 13 bases between. The CDR3 spans 16 residues. The germline V gene has CDR1 MGHRA and CDR2 YSYEKL. This chain's CDR3 is CASSQGRQGNTDTQYF. Here the CDR3 DNA reads TGCGCCAGCAGCCAAGGACGGCAGGGAAACACAGATACGCAGTATTTT.

Remarks on this clonotype: This may be a read error: a much more frequent sequence differs by one nucleotide. The CDR3 end shows no conserved phenylalanine or tryptophan, and so a read error is likely. The rearrangement links TRBV19 to TRBJ2-7; D may correspond to TRBD1 or TRBD2 (5 bases each). Germline V gene sequence: CDR1 LNHDA, CDR2 SQIVND (reference sequence). The CDR3 totals 12 residues. V lost 3 bases, J lost 2 bases, and 5 bases lay in between. CDR3 protein: CASSMGAYEQYS. Here the CDR3 DNA reads TGTGCCAGTAGTATGGGGGCCTACGAGCAGTACTCC.

The sample holds a few counts of this clonotype. The CDR3 spells CASSWGRDGTDTQYF. Here the CDR3 DNA reads TGTGCCAGCAGCTGGGGGCGGGATGGCACAGATACGCAGTATTTT. This chain links TRBV9 with TRBJ2-3; tentatively, D is TRBD1 or TRBD2 (6 bases each). V lost 4 bases to trimming and J lost 1 base, with 13 bases between them. The CDR3 has 15 amino acids. The germline V gene has CDR1 SGDLS and CDR2 YYNGEE.

This chain links TRBV20-1 with TRBJ2-7, with 10 bases that match TRBD1. With 6 bases clipped from V and 3 bases from J, the junction kept 5 bases outside the gene matches. The CDR3 is 13 residues long. CDR1 and CDR2 from the germline V gene are DFQATT and SNEGSKA (reference sequence). Here the CDR3 reads CSAPTGGGYEQYF. The DNA for the CDR3 is TGCAGTGCCCCGACAGGGGGCGGCTACGAGCAGTACTTC.

V usage is TRBV12-3 or TRBV12-4 and J usage is TRBJ2-5; TRBD2 matches at 13 bases. Unmatched junction bases numbered 4, after V lost 7 bases and J lost 2 bases. This CDR3 region has 15 residues. As DNA, the CDR3 is TGTGCCAGCACCGGACTAGCGGGAGCTCAAGAGACCCAGTACTTC. Amino acids: CASTGLAGAQETQYF.

This clonotype has only one observation. It may be a read error: a sequence one base away is much more abundant. The CDR3 does not end in the conserved phenylalanine or tryptophan, so this is likely a read error. The genes are TRBV4-1 and TRBJ2-7, with D perhaps being TRBD1 or TRBD2 (5 bases each). V was cut by 4 bases and J by 0 bases, with 13 bases left in between. Germline loops: CDR1 MGHRA, CDR2 YSYEKL. This CDR3 comprises 15 residues. CDR3 DNA: TGCGCCAGCAGCCCAGCACCGGGGCCCTCCTACGAGCAGTACTCC. Translation gives CASSPAPGPSYEQYS.

The CDR3 reads CASSPGLAGPTDTQYF. Written as DNA, the CDR3 is TGCGCCAGCAGCCCGGGACTAGCGGGGCCCACAGATACGCAGTATTTT. V is TRBV4-1 and J is TRBJ2-3; TRBD2 matches 13 bases. The germline gives CDR1 MGHRA, CDR2 YSYEKL. The trim removed 4 bases at V and 2 bases at J, leaving 3 bases unmatched. The CDR3 is 16 amino acids.

This clonotype was seen only a few times. V gene TRBV2 combines with J gene TRBJ1-4; D unresolved. Germline assignment: CDR1 SNHLY and CDR2 FYNNEI. The V end lost 6 bases, the J end lost 8 bases, and 22 bases lay between the germline ends. The CDR3 runs to 16 residues. The CDR3 nucleotides read TGTGCCAGCAGACCGCTGGGTAGGGATGAAAGCGAAAAACTGTTTTTT. Amino acids: CASRPLGRDESEKLFF.